This T cell receptor beta chain was found in a study of T cell repertoires in cytomegalovirus infection. Via MiXCR, TCRdb re-called the reads, giving one row per CDR3 protein. The sample contains some 940,000 distinct CDR3 sequences, more than 25% of which appear only once. With respect to this clonotype: The antigen is not known.

V lost 4 bases, J lost 6 bases, and 10 bases lay in between. Germline values: CDR1 SNHLY, CDR2 FYNNEI. The CDR3 loop spans 12 amino acids. This chain uses TRBV2 with TRBJ2-7; D gene uncertain. The clonotype was recovered from a human donor in good health (CMV status not recorded). Some clones in this sample may be carry-over from other donors' samples. Sample: cultured CD8+ T cells from PBMCs, taken from culture after CMV antigen stimulation. This CDR3 reads CASSGGLGEQYF. CDR3 sequence (DNA): TGTGCCAGCAGTGGAGGATTAGGCGAGCAGTACTTC.